This T cell receptor beta chain was sequenced during a study of blood T cell dynamics during melanoma immunotherapy. Study-wide background: Patients with metastatic melanoma got pembrolizumab or nivolumab-ipilimumab as first-line care.

Every bulk PBMC sample received the same 350 ng of DNA. TCRdb keeps only in-frame clones here, not all; method: immunoSEQ multiplex PCR. The sample lists about 10,000 clones, about four fifths occurring once. The sample's time point: week 3, after first cycle of checkpoint inhibitor. The TCR was taken from a human donor with melanoma. The input for sequencing was blood, taken from a patient treated with checkpoint blockade.

CDR3 bases: TGCGCCAGCGGGGGGGGCTTCAGGGACCAGCCCCAGCATTTT. It specifies CASGGGFRDQPQHF. This rearrangement joins TRBV10-1 to TRBJ1-5; D might be TRBD1 (6 bases). V was shortened by 8 bases and J by 7 bases, with 18 bases between the two germline ends. The germline V gene encodes CDR1 WNHNN and CDR2 SYGVQD (reference sequence). The CDR3 length is 14 residues.